This TCR beta chain was observed in a study of cytomegalovirus exposure and HLA in healthy donors. About the study: It was reported in a later analysis that the same platform had been used for the 90 to 150 validation repertoires as for the approximately 670 first-cohort repertoires. General study results and limits: The classifier was said to identify cytomegalovirus status with high specificity and sensitivity. Confirmation in vitro established that three CMV-associated chains were specific for CMV antigens.

The CDR3 runs 15 residues. Per the germline V gene, CDR1 is MRHNA and CDR2 is SNTAGT. V was pared by 6 bases and J by 7 bases, with 9 bases of the junction left unmatched. In the case of this clone: What it binds is unknown.

Profiled with immunoSEQ multiplex PCR; TCRdb holds only in-frame clones, not every one. The profile covers tens of thousands of clones, with roughly 92% appearing a single time and 0.6% to 0.8% taken by the ten largest. Source material: PBMCs. The TCR comes from a woman aged 18-29 years in good health and CMV-seronegative. J is TRBJ1-6 and V is TRBV6-4; 7 bases are a match to TRBD1. In DNA, the CDR3 is TGTGCCAGCAGCTACAGGGGTGAGAAAAATTCACCCCTCCACTTT. It yields the protein CASSYRGEKNSPLHF.